These 16 T cell receptor beta chains share one sample of origin, sequenced in a study of cytomegalovirus exposure and HLA in healthy donors. PCR involved 60 Vbeta and 13 Jbeta primers. Profiling relied on immunoSEQ multiplex PCR, and the TCRdb table lists in-frame clones only, not all of them. This repertoire includes about 130,000 clones. Input material: PBMCs. Receptors originate from a man aged 18 to 29 in good health and CMV-seronegative.

This chain uses TRBV5-1 with TRBJ2-2; D is perhaps TRBD2 (6 bases). Per the germline V gene, CDR1 is SGHRS and CDR2 is YFSETQ. Between the trimmed V and J ends, which lost 0 bases and 4 bases, there was a span of 19 bases. The CDR3 has 18 residues. This CDR3 reads CASSLELGGAVRTGELFF. The DNA for the CDR3 is TGCGCCAGCAGCTTGGAATTGGGGGGAGCCGTCCGCACCGGGGAGCTGTTTTTT.

This rearrangement joins TRBV5-1 to TRBJ1-2, with 8 bases identical to TRBD1. Germline CDR1 reads SGHRS; CDR2 reads YFSETQ. The CDR3 sequence is 17 residues long. After removal of 3 bases from V and 4 bases from J, the junction contained 14 bases not matched to a gene. CDR3 protein: CASSSWGQAEGSYGYTF. CDR3 DNA sequence: TGCGCCAGCAGCTCGTGGGGACAGGCGGAGGGAAGCTATGGCTACACCTTC. Variable domain in full (rest from reference TRBV5-1 and TRBJ1-2): KAGVTQTPRYLIKTRGQQVTLSCSPISGHRSVSWYQQTPGQGLQFLFEYFSETQRNKGNFPGRFSGRQFSNSRSEMNVSTLELGDSALYLCASSSWGQAEGSYGYTFGSGTRLTVV.

The gene calls are TRBV6-6 and TRBJ1-2, with 10 bases that match TRBD1. The CDR3 has 16 residues. V lost 7 bases and J lost 3; bases outside the gene matches: 11. CDR1 is MNHNY, CDR2 SVGAGI, per germline (reference sequence). CDR3: CASTDRGAKGDYGYTF. CDR3 coding DNA: TGTGCCAGCACGGACAGGGGGGCGAAGGGTGACTATGGCTACACCTTC.

The chain is built from TRBV10-3 and TRBJ2-7, with D perhaps matching TRBD1 (6 bases). This CDR3 has 14 residues. V shed 6 bases and J shed 2 bases, with 14 bases lying between them. Germline V gene sequence: CDR1 ENHRY, CDR2 SYGVKD. CDR3 in amino acids: CAIRTGNLAYEQYF. In nucleotides, the CDR3 is TGTGCCATCAGGACAGGAAACCTAGCCTACGAGCAGTACTTC.

The chain is built from TRBV4-3 and TRBJ1-1; 8 bases align to TRBD1. Looked up from germline, CDR1 is LGHNA and CDR2 is YSLEER. The CDR3 is 13 amino acids. The V segment lost 6 bases and the J segment 2 bases; nucleotides outside the gene matches: 2. The CDR3 coding sequence is TGCGCCAGCAGGGCAGGGGGCAACACTGAAGCTTTCTTT. This codes for CASRAGGNTEAFF.

The chain employs TRBV4-3 and TRBJ2-1, with D perhaps TRBD2 (6 bases). V lost 1 base to trimming and J lost 9 bases, with 13 bases between them. Germline V gene data show CDR1 as LGHNA and CDR2 as YSLEER. The CDR3 contains 14 residues. CDR3 sequence: CASSQGAGHGEQFF. The CDR3, as DNA: TGCGCCAGCAGCCAAGGTGCGGGGCATGGTGAGCAGTTCTTC.

The DNA for the CDR3 is TGCAGCGCCAACAGGGGTAGCACCGGGGAGCTGTTTTTT. It encodes CSANRGSTGELFF. The J gene is TRBJ2-2, the V gene TRBV29-1, with 7 positions matching TRBD1. CDR3 length: 13 residues. V lost 7 bases, J lost 4 bases, and 6 bases stayed unmatched. Germline assignment: CDR1 SQVTM and CDR2 ANQGSEA.

The chain is built from TRBV15 and TRBJ2-7; tentative D call: TRBD1 (8 bases). With 1 base removed from V and 3 bases from J, the gap between germline ends came to 13 bases. CDR3 length: 15 amino acids. Germline CDR1 and CDR2: LNHNV and YYDKDF (reference sequence). The CDR3 DNA is TGTGCCACCAGCAGAGGGACAGGGAGGGGCTACGAGCAGTACTTC. This sequence encodes CATSRGTGRGYEQYF.

The V call is TRBV18, the J call TRBJ2-7; 10 bases map to TRBD2. The germline V gene encodes CDR1 KGHSH and CDR2 LQKENI. V shed 3 bases and J 5 bases; nucleotides not matched to a gene: 7. There are 15 residues in the CDR3. CDR3 bases: TGTGCCAGCTCACCCTCGACTAGCGGGTGGGACGAGCAGTACTTC. Encoded protein: CASSPSTSGWDEQYF.

This CDR3 reads CASSYTAGSTGELFF. In nucleotides, the CDR3 is TGTGCCAGCAGTTACACGGCGGGGAGTACCGGGGAGCTGTTTTTT. V usage is TRBV6-5 and J usage is TRBJ2-2; a weak D match, TRBD2 (6 bases). Trimming pared 2 bases from V and 5 bases from J, leaving 12 bases between. Germline CDR1 is MNHEY and CDR2 is SVGAGI. CDR3 length equals 15 residues.

The CDR3 region has the DNA TGTGCCAGCAGTACACAGGGGGATCAGCCCCAGCATTTT. This encodes CASSTQGDQPQHF. The chain combines TRBV6-6 with TRBJ1-5; TRBD1 aligns across 8 bases. Germline lookup yields CDR1 MNHNY and CDR2 SVGAGI (reference sequence). This CDR3 region has 13 residues. With V trimmed by 5 bases and J by 5 bases, 2 bases remained unmatched.

The rearrangement uses TRBV9 and TRBJ2-3; D possibly corresponds to TRBD2 (6 bases). The germline gives CDR1 SGDLS, CDR2 YYNGEE. CDR3 length: 12 amino acids. Trimming shortened V by 3 bases and J by 9 bases, and 11 bases separated the two germline ends. The CDR3 is CASSGPGGTQYF. Written as DNA, the CDR3 is TGTGCCAGCAGCGGGCCCGGGGGAACGCAGTATTTT.

The chain has TRBV10-1 and TRBJ1-1; possible D gene TRBD1, 5 bases. This CDR3 comprises 16 residues. Germline-derived CDR1 and CDR2 are WNHNN and SYGVQD (reference sequence). Trimming took off 0 bases at V and 0 bases at J, with 11 bases between the two ends. The CDR3 DNA sequence: TGCGCCAGCAGTGAGTCGTACAGGCCCATGAACACTGAAGCTTTCTTT. It codes for CASSESYRPMNTEAFF.

The chain links TRBV29-1 to TRBJ1-1; D is unclear. The V end was cut by 3 bases, the J end by 0 bases, with 8 bases between. The CDR3 length is 13 residues. Germline CDR1 and CDR2: SQVTM and ANQGSEA. The CDR3 bases are TGCAGCGTTGAGCGGTACATGAACACTGAAGCTTTCTTT. This codes for CSVERYMNTEAFF.

The chain recombines TRBV28 with TRBJ2-2, with D possibly matching TRBD1 (6 bases). Trimming cost V 6 bases and J 4 bases, with 15 bases left between them. CDR1 is MDHEN, CDR2 SYDVKM, per germline. This CDR3 has 15 amino acids. CDR3: CASRSRQVFTGELFF. The DNA of the CDR3 is TGTGCCAGCAGGAGCAGACAGGTTTTCACCGGGGAGCTGTTTTTT.

The J gene is TRBJ1-1, the V gene TRBV7-9; D is perhaps TRBD1 (5 bases). The germline V gene encodes CDR1 SEHNR and CDR2 FQNEAQ (reference sequence). The ends were cut back, 4 bases at V and 8 bases at J, with 14 bases in the middle. This CDR3 has 13 amino acids. In nucleotides, the CDR3 is TGTGCCAGCAGCTCCGACAGAGAATCCGAAGCTTTCTTT. Encoded protein: CASSSDRESEAFF.